This T cell receptor beta chain came from a study of CD8+ T cells in alopecia areata. Extraction and reverse transcription of RNA yielded cDNA as the sequencing template. This table comes from immunoSEQ multiplex PCR, and its TCRdb copy is limited to in-frame clones, with some not included. The data hold about 82,000 clones, with just over 50% observed a single time. This CDR3 has 14 amino acids. The V gene's germline CDR1 is MNHEY and CDR2 SMNVEV (reference sequence). V lost 8 bases and J 4 bases, leaving 15 bases between the germline ends. The genes are TRBV27 and TRBJ1-5; no clear D. The sequenced sample was NKG2D-high CD8+ T cells sorted from blood. This sequence originates from a human donor with alopecia areata. The DNA for the CDR3 is TGTGCCAGCCGACCTCCCGGGAATAATCAGCCCCAGCATTTT. It encodes CASRPPGNNQPQHF.